This is a list of T cell receptor beta chains from one sample in a study of T cell responses to AZD1222 COVID-19 vaccine. Sequencing used immunoSEQ multiplex PCR; TCRdb keeps in-frame clones, though not all of them. This table has approximately 84,000 clones, 80% to 90% appearing once. Here the sequenced sample was peripheral blood, taken on day 0 of AZD1222 vaccination. These receptors all come from an adult in good health. Both conserved end residues are part of each CDR3. A D gene is named only where the DNA matches it firmly. Some rows have no size entry. The others give once, few or many, or a class for an expanded clone.

V gene	J gene	clone size	D gene	CDR3 protein	CDR3 DNA
TRBV28	TRBJ1-6	-	TRBD1	CASRRTGTAYNSPLHF	TGTGCCAGCAGAAGGACAGGGACCGCCTATAATTCACCCCTCCACTTT
TRBV5-1	TRBJ2-3	-	-	CASSLGGRAYTDTQYF	TGCGCCAGCAGCTTGGGTGGGCGAGCCTACACAGATACGCAGTATTTT
TRBV28	TRBJ1-4	few	-	CASSPARRREKLFF	TGTGCCAGCAGTCCCGCAAGAAGGAGGGAAAAACTGTTTTTT
TRBV15	TRBJ2-7	-	TRBD2	CATSSLGRGLAGGEQYF	TGTGCCACCAGCAGTTTGGGGAGGGGACTAGCGGGAGGCGAGCAGTACTTC
TRBV28	TRBJ1-6	-	-	CASSLVGTASPLHF	TGTGCCAGCAGTTTGGTAGGGACGGCATCACCCCTCCACTTT
TRBV5-1	TRBJ1-5	-	-	CASSNGTEGFQPQHF	TGCGCCAGCAGCAACGGGACGGAGGGGTTTCAGCCCCAGCATTTT
TRBV29-1	TRBJ2-7	-	-	CSVRELSYEQYF	TGCAGCGTCCGGGAGTTGTCGTACGAGCAGTACTTC
TRBV3-1/TRBV3-2	TRBJ2-7	-	TRBD2	CASSPERRGASGRPYEQYF	TGTGCCAGCAGCCCCGAGAGGAGAGGTGCTAGCGGGAGACCTTACGAGCAGTACTTC
TRBV19	TRBJ1-1	-	-	CASSRTGTFSPEAFF	TGTGCCAGTAGTAGAACCGGGACATTTTCTCCTGAAGCTTTCTTT
TRBV27	TRBJ1-2	-	-	CASSLSPGRFLYGYTF	TGTGCCAGCAGTTTGTCTCCCGGACGGTTTCTTTATGGCTACACCTTC
TRBV7-9	TRBJ2-1	-	TRBD2	CASSLLSGGEQFF	TGTGCCAGCAGCTTATTATCGGGAGGTGAGCAGTTCTTC
TRBV5-1	TRBJ2-3	once	TRBD1	CASSPGTGKDTQYF	TGCGCCAGCAGCCCCGGGACAGGAAAAGATACGCAGTATTTT
TRBV13	TRBJ1-1	-	-	CASSFTGDGEAFF	TGTGCCAGCAGCTTCACCGGGGATGGTGAAGCTTTCTTT
TRBV2	TRBJ1-2	-	-	CASRAGPDYGYTF	TGTGCCAGCAGAGCGGGACCGGACTATGGCTACACCTTC
TRBV4-1	TRBJ2-7	-	TRBD2	CASSQEKRGSGYEQYF	TGCGCCAGCAGCCAAGAGAAGCGGGGTTCAGGCTACGAGCAGTACTTC
TRBV5-1	TRBJ1-1	once	TRBD1	CASSLRTGEGTEAFF	TGCGCCAGCAGCTTGCGGACAGGGGAAGGGACTGAAGCTTTCTTT
TRBV24-1	TRBJ2-5	-	-	CATSDGTSGMYQETQYF	TGTGCCACCAGTGACGGTACCTCCGGGATGTACCAAGAGACCCAGTACTTC
TRBV28	TRBJ1-2	once	-	CASRYRGGYTF	TGTGCCAGCAGGTATCGAGGGGGCTACACCTTC
TRBV11-2	TRBJ2-1	-	-	CASSLINEQFF	TGTGCCAGCAGCTTAATAAATGAGCAGTTCTTC
TRBV18	TRBJ2-7	-	TRBD1	CASSPGQQGGSEQYF	TGTGCCAGCTCACCAGGGCAACAGGGGGGATCCGAGCAGTACTTC
TRBV11-1	TRBJ1-6	-	-	CASSLEGIRSPLHF	TGTGCCAGCAGCTTAGAGGGTATCCGCTCACCCCTCCACTTT
TRBV9	TRBJ2-1	-	-	CASSESYNEQFF	TGTGCCAGCAGCGAATCCTACAATGAGCAGTTCTTC
TRBV29-1	TRBJ2-5	-	TRBD2	CSGGGYQETQYF	TGCAGCGGCGGGGGGTACCAAGAGACCCAGTACTTC
TRBV4-3	TRBJ2-2	-	TRBD2	CASSFGTSGKGELFF	TGCGCCAGCAGTTTCGGGACTAGCGGAAAGGGGGAGCTGTTTTTT
TRBV24-1	TRBJ1-1	-	TRBD1	CATSETGAANTEAFF	TGTGCCACCAGTGAAACAGGGGCGGCGAACACTGAAGCTTTCTTT
TRBV30	TRBJ2-7	-	-	CAGGGGGLSSYEQYF	TGTGCCGGAGGTGGTGGGGGGCTAAGCTCCTACGAGCAGTACTTC
TRBV21-1	TRBJ1-3	-	-	CASSKAVWRFSGNTIYF	TGTGCCAGCAGCAAAGCAGTTTGGCGATTCTCTGGAAACACCATATATTTT
TRBV12-3/TRBV12-4	TRBJ1-1	-	-	CASAQEANTEAFF	TGTGCCAGCGCCCAGGAGGCGAACACTGAAGCTTTCTTT
TRBV5-4	TRBJ2-6	-	TRBD2	CASSLGGSTGANVLTF	TGTGCCAGCAGCTTGGGCGGGAGTACTGGGGCCAACGTCCTGACTTTC
TRBV5-5	TRBJ1-4	once	-	CASSLEGAGEKLFF	TGTGCCAGCAGCTTGGAAGGGGCTGGTGAAAAACTGTTTTTT
TRBV20-1	TRBJ2-7	once	-	CSARSAYEQYF	TGCAGTGCCCGGAGTGCCTACGAGCAGTACTTC
TRBV19	TRBJ1-2	-	TRBD1	CARLSTGKSGYTF	TGTGCCAGACTATCGACAGGGAAGAGTGGCTACACCTTC
TRBV27	TRBJ1-2	-	-	CASSSPSNRDGYTF	TGTGCCAGCAGTTCGCCCTCAAACAGGGACGGCTACACCTTC
TRBV19	TRBJ2-7	-	-	CASSIGEASPTYEQYF	TGTGCCAGTAGTATAGGAGAAGCTAGCCCCACCTACGAGCAGTACTTC
TRBV6-6	TRBJ1-2	-	-	CASSPRRVGEGVSYGYTF	TGTGCCAGCAGTCCTCGCCGGGTGGGGGAGGGTGTAAGCTATGGCTACACCTTC
TRBV25-1	TRBJ1-5	-	-	CASSASGRGGNQPQHF	TGTGCCAGCAGTGCCTCGGGGAGAGGAGGCAATCAGCCCCAGCATTTT
TRBV11-2	TRBJ2-1	-	-	CASSSLGTIPNEQFF	TGTGCCAGCAGCTCCTTAGGGACCATACCCAATGAGCAGTTCTTC
TRBV29-1	TRBJ2-4	-	TRBD1	CSVARGTGAKNIQYF	TGCAGCGTCGCGAGGGGGACAGGGGCCAAAAACATTCAGTACTTC
TRBV11-3	TRBJ2-1	-	-	CASSQRANEQFF	TGTGCCAGCAGCCAAAGGGCCAATGAGCAGTTCTTC
TRBV2	TRBJ1-2	-	-	CASTRDYGYTF	TGTGCCAGCACTCGGGACTATGGCTACACCTTC
TRBV2	TRBJ2-5	-	-	CASRSVRGIQETQYF	TGTGCCAGCCGCTCCGTGAGGGGAATCCAAGAGACCCAGTACTTC
TRBV10-3	TRBJ2-1	-	TRBD2	CAINKREGLYNEQFF	TGTGCCATCAATAAGCGGGAGGGTTTATACAATGAGCAGTTCTTC
TRBV7-9	TRBJ2-7	once	TRBD1	CASSLEASGTGEQYF	TGTGCCAGCAGCTTAGAAGCTTCCGGGACAGGGGAGCAGTACTTC
TRBV7-6	TRBJ2-7	-	TRBD1	CASSRSFPGQGSYEQYF	TGTGCCAGCAGCAGATCATTTCCGGGACAGGGATCCTACGAGCAGTACTTC
TRBV28	TRBJ1-1	-	-	CASRANTEAFF	TGTGCCAGCAGGGCGAACACTGAAGCTTTCTTT
TRBV18	TRBJ2-7	-	-	CASSRATDYRQYF	TGTGCCAGCTCGCGGGCCACGGATTACCGTCAGTACTTC
TRBV9	TRBJ2-1	-	-	CASSPPDLGSYNEQFF	TGTGCCAGCAGCCCGCCGGACTTGGGCTCCTACAATGAGCAGTTCTTC
TRBV5-1	TRBJ2-5	-	-	CASRIGDYRETQYF	TGCGCCAGCAGGATCGGGGATTACCGAGAGACCCAGTACTTC
TRBV9	TRBJ2-1	-	TRBD2	CASSVVGAGGNEQFF	TGTGCCAGCAGCGTAGTCGGGGCGGGAGGCAATGAGCAGTTCTTC
TRBV3-1/TRBV3-2	TRBJ1-4	-	TRBD1	CASSPTGDEKLFF	TGTGCCAGCAGCCCGACAGGGGACGAAAAACTGTTTTTT
TRBV15	TRBJ1-5	-	-	CATSREQGNSNQPQHF	TGTGCCACCAGCAGAGAACAGGGAAATAGCAATCAGCCCCAGCATTTT
TRBV28	TRBJ2-7	-	TRBD1	CASSSTQGAYEQYF	TGTGCCAGCAGTTCGACCCAGGGGGCCTACGAGCAGTACTTC